This T cell receptor (beta chain) was captured in a study of PD-1 blockade in classical Hodgkin lymphoma. On the study more broadly: Patients were treated with nivolumab at 3 mg/kg, and this was given intravenously every 2 weeks.

Worth noting for this clone: Its target is not known.

This CDR3 is 16 amino acids long. V gave up 0 bases and J gave up 8 bases; unmatched junction bases: 9. From germline, CDR1 is SGHRS and CDR2 YFSETQ. Here immunoSEQ multiplex PCR was the method, and the copy in TCRdb shows in-frame clones only, minus some. In the table there are about 41,000 clones, approximately 86% of which are singletons. Each of the patients experienced relapse following autologous stem cell transplantation, and their brentuximab vedotin exposure differed. Best responses included complete response and partial response; otherwise, the best response was progressive disease. Study-level results: Complete responders had baseline diversity similar to newly diagnosed patients.

The receptor's source is a human donor with classical Hodgkin lymphoma. The chain is built from TRBV5-1 and TRBJ2-4; 9 nucleotides line up with TRBD1. Here the sequenced sample was peripheral blood mononuclear cells (PBMCs), taken before the second cycle of nivolumab. The CDR3 reads CASSLVRPGQGDIQYF. The DNA of the CDR3 is TGCGCCAGCAGCTTGGTACGACCGGGACAGGGTGACATTCAGTACTTC. Variable domain in full (rest from reference TRBV5-1 and TRBJ2-4): KAGVTQTPRYLIKTRGQQVTLSCSPISGHRSVSWYQQTPGQGLQFLFEYFSETQRNKGNFPGRFSGRQFSNSRSEMNVSTLELGDSALYLCASSLVRPGQGDIQYFGAGTRLSVL.